The entry below gives a single TCR beta chain sequence along with its context. The entry originates in a study of T cell repertoires in cytomegalovirus infection. Background on the study: From public TCR beta signatures came an indication of both CMV infection and matching HLA type.

V was pared by 1 base and J by 0 bases, with 10 bases between. This CDR3 is built from 16 residues. Germline V lookup: CDR1 LNHDA, CDR2 SQIVND (reference sequence). Using its own MiXCR run on the reads, TCRdb lists one record per CDR3 protein. Here the sample spans some 240,000 distinct CDR3 sequences, 17% being singletons. The J gene is TRBJ1-5, the V gene TRBV19; D perhaps matches TRBD1 (5 bases). This clonotype was obtained from a human donor in good health (CMV status not recorded). Some clones in this sample may be carry-over from other donors' samples. Sequenced material: CD8+ T cells from PBMCs. CDR3 sequence (DNA): TGTGCCAGTAGTATAGGGGGGGGTCCTAGCAATCAGCCCCAGCATTTT. Translating it yields CASSIGGGPSNQPQHF.